What follows are 25 T cell receptor beta chains derived from one specimen sequenced in a study of cytomegalovirus exposure and HLA in healthy donors. The PCR had 60 Vbeta and 13 Jbeta primers. The repertoire was sequenced with immunoSEQ multiplex PCR; TCRdb's copy has only in-frame clones and lacks some. The repertoire has about 130,000 clones, 75% to 85% of them found once; the top ten carry about 8.9%. The sample consisted of PBMCs. These receptor sequences come from a man aged 25-45 years in good health and CMV-seropositive.

The rearrangement joins TRBV25-1 to TRBJ1-3; the D is unclear. The germline V gene has CDR1 MGHDK and CDR2 SYGVNS. CDR3 length equals 14 residues. The V end lost 6 bases, the J end lost 0 bases, and 9 bases lay between the germline ends. CDR3 in amino acids: CASRAALSGNTIYF. CDR3 DNA sequence: TGTGCCAGCAGAGCGGCCCTCTCTGGAAACACCATATATTTT.

The V call is TRBV13, the J call TRBJ2-7, with TRBD1 identical over 9 bases. This CDR3 comprises 17 residues. V lost 3 bases and J lost 0; bases outside the gene matches: 9. The germline gives CDR1 PRHDT, CDR2 FYEKMQ (reference sequence). The CDR3 coding sequence is TGTGCCAGCAGCTTCACTTATGGGACAGGGAGCTCCTACGAGCAGTACTTC. Translating gives CASSFTYGTGSSYEQYF.

V and J are TRBV6-5 and TRBJ1-1, with 7 bases lining up with TRBD1. The CDR3 consists of 15 residues. Germline V gene sequence: CDR1 MNHEY, CDR2 SVGAGI. J was trimmed by 1 base and V by 5 bases; bases with no gene match: 7. Written as DNA, the CDR3 is TGTGCCAGCAGTATCGACAGGGACCCGAACACTGAAGCTTTCTTT. Translating it yields CASSIDRDPNTEAFF.

The chain is built from TRBV5-1 and TRBJ2-7, with D perhaps matching TRBD1 (5 bases). V lost 4 bases and J lost 0, with 14 bases in between. The CDR3 has 15 amino acids. CDR1 and CDR2 from the germline V gene are SGHRS and YFSETQ. CDR3 bases: TGCGCCAGCAGCCCGAGACAGACCCACTCCTACGAGCAGTACTTC. Translated, it gives CASSPRQTHSYEQYF.

The V call is TRBV2, the J call TRBJ2-7; 7 positions agree with TRBD2. Germline values: CDR1 SNHLY, CDR2 FYNNEI. The ends lost 5 bases at V and 0 bases at J; junction bases unmatched: 22. The CDR3 length is 20 residues. The CDR3, as DNA: TGTGCCAGCAGTCCGTCCCTATTTATCCTCAGCGGGGTTAGCTCCTACGAGCAGTACTTC. Translating gives CASSPSLFILSGVSSYEQYF.

The J gene is TRBJ2-1, the V gene TRBV5-6; a possible D gene is TRBD2 (6 bases). Germline CDR1 and CDR2: SGHDT and YYEEEE. CDR3 length equals 18 residues. With 6 bases removed from V and 0 bases from J, the gap between germline ends came to 22 bases. The CDR3 protein is CASTLGDSPGPSYNEQFF. Here the CDR3 DNA reads TGTGCCAGCACCCTGGGGGACTCCCCGGGCCCCTCCTACAATGAGCAGTTCTTC.

V usage is TRBV7-2 and J usage is TRBJ1-2; 9 positions agree with TRBD1. This CDR3 region has 15 residues. Germline CDR1 SGHTA, CDR2 FQGNSA. V shed 2 bases, J shed 6 bases, and the junction held 7 bases outside the gene matches. CDR3 sequence reads: CASSLSGQGYNGYTF. In DNA form, the CDR3 reads TGTGCCAGCAGCTTATCGGGACAGGGCTATAATGGCTACACCTTC.

The chain carries TRBV12-5 and TRBJ2-1; the D gene is possibly TRBD1 (5 bases). V gave up 0 bases and J gave up 8 bases, with 17 bases separating them. This CDR3 is built from 16 residues. From germline, CDR1 is LGHNT and CDR2 FRNRAP. In nucleotides, the CDR3 is TGTGCTAGTGGTTTGGTACTCGGGCAGGGTGATCATGAGCAGTTCTTC. It translates to CASGLVLGQGDHEQFF.

The chain has TRBV6-5 and TRBJ1-1; D perhaps matches TRBD1 (5 bases). Per the germline V gene, CDR1 is MNHEY and CDR2 is SVGAGI. The CDR3 contains 14 residues. V was shortened by 0 bases and J by 7 bases, with 12 bases between the two germline ends. DNA of the CDR3: TGTGCCAGCAGTTACTCGAGAGACAGCGTTGAAGCTTTCTTT. It specifies CASSYSRDSVEAFF.

The chain combines TRBV18 with TRBJ1-6; D uncertain. Trimming took off 0 bases at V and 7 bases at J, with 4 bases between the two ends. This CDR3 spans 13 amino acids. Germline V gene sequence: CDR1 KGHSH, CDR2 LQKENI. CDR3 amino acids: CASSPPENSPLHF. The CDR3 coding sequence is TGTGCCAGCTCACCACCAGAGAATTCACCCCTCCACTTT.

CDR3 in DNA: TGTGCCAGCAGTGAAGCGGGGACAGGTTATAGCAATCAGCCCCAGCATTTT. Residues: CASSEAGTGYSNQPQHF. The chain couples TRBV2 to TRBJ1-5; 8 bases are shared with TRBD1. Germline assignment: CDR1 SNHLY and CDR2 FYNNEI. The CDR3 is 17 amino acids. With V trimmed by 0 bases and J by 0 bases, 4 bases remained unmatched.

The genes are TRBV29-1 and TRBJ1-1; D gene unclear. The CDR3 spans 10 residues. V shed 7 bases and J shed 4 bases, with 7 bases lying between them. Germline V gene lookup returns CDR1 SQVTM and CDR2 ANQGSEA. For the CDR3, the DNA is TGCAGCGCCAGTGGCACTGAAGCTTTCTTT. It translates to CSASGTEAFF.

This clone was counted a single time. V gene TRBV9 combines with J gene TRBJ2-3; D unresolved. Trimming pared 4 bases from V and 5 bases from J, leaving 14 bases between. There are 14 residues in the CDR3. Germline V gene sequence: CDR1 SGDLS, CDR2 YYNGEE. The CDR3 is CASSLYHGGDTQYF. CDR3 nucleotide sequence: TGTGCCAGCAGCCTATATCACGGCGGAGATACGCAGTATTTT.

The V gene is TRBV15, the J gene TRBJ2-7; TRBD1 is a possible D gene (5 bases). Germline CDR1 reads LNHNV; CDR2 reads YYDKDF (reference sequence). V lost 4 bases and J lost 6, with 13 bases in between. The CDR3 sequence is 13 residues long. CDR3 DNA sequence: TGTGCCACCAGCACCTTTTCCCAGGGCGAGCAGTACTTC. It yields the protein CATSTFSQGEQYF.

This clone appeared once. V and J are TRBV7-3 and TRBJ2-3, with TRBD2 identical over 11 bases. Germline V CDR1 and CDR2: SGHTA, FQGTGA. The CDR3 runs to 16 residues. With V trimmed by 4 bases and J by 6 bases, 9 bases remained unmatched. CDR3 DNA: TGTGCCAGCAGCTCACTTAGCGGGGGGGCCATGGATACGCAGTATTTT. Protein sequence: CASSSLSGGAMDTQYF.

This rearrangement joins TRBV9 to TRBJ2-6; perhaps TRBD2 as D (5 bases). CDR1 is SGDLS, CDR2 YYNGEE, per germline. The CDR3 consists of 16 residues. V lost 4 bases and J 0 bases, leaving 11 bases between the germline ends. DNA for the CDR3: TGTGCCAGCAGCCCTCATGGGAGCTCTGGGGCCAACGTCCTGACTTTC. It specifies CASSPHGSSGANVLTF. Full variable domain (outside the CDR3, taken from reference TRBV9 and TRBJ2-6): DSGVTQTPKHLITATGQRVTLRCSPRSGDLSVYWYQQSLDQGLQFLIQYYNGEERAKGNILERFSAQQFPDLHSELNLSSLELGDSALYFCASSPHGSSGANVLTFGAGSRLTVL.

CDR3 DNA sequence: TGTGCCATCAGTGATGGGACAGGGGGCGACGAGCAGTACTTC. Translating gives CAISDGTGGDEQYF. This chain uses TRBV10-3 with TRBJ2-7, with 12 nucleotides matching TRBD1. CDR1 and CDR2 (germline): ENHRY, SYGVKD. The V segment lost 3 bases and the J segment 5 bases; nucleotides outside the gene matches: 2. The CDR3 extends over 14 amino acids.

This clone showed up just a few times. The chain employs TRBV9 and TRBJ2-2; TRBD2 aligns across 7 bases. This CDR3 has 18 residues. The ends lost 0 bases at V and 2 bases at J; junction bases unmatched: 10. In germline, CDR1 is SGDLS, CDR2 YYNGEE. CDR3 residues: CASSVDSGSGGNTGELFF. In DNA, the CDR3 is TGTGCCAGCAGCGTAGACAGTGGCTCGGGGGGTAACACCGGGGAGCTGTTTTTT. The full variable domain, in which reference TRBV9 and TRBJ2-2 provide the parts outside the CDR3, is DSGVTQTPKHLITATGQRVTLRCSPRSGDLSVYWYQQSLDQGLQFLIQYYNGEERAKGNILERFSAQQFPDLHSELNLSSLELGDSALYFCASSVDSGSGGNTGELFFGEGSRLTVL.

The rearrangement links TRBV6-6 to TRBJ2-6; possibly TRBD1 for D (6 bases). This CDR3 spans 15 amino acids. Trimming left V 4 bases short and J 1 base short, with 8 bases between. Per germline, CDR1 MNHNY and CDR2 SVGAGI (reference sequence). In nucleotides, the CDR3 is TGTGCCAGCAGTTTCAGGGGATCTGGGGCCAACGTCCTGACTTTC. Encoded protein: CASSFRGSGANVLTF.

The chain joins TRBV5-1 to TRBJ2-5, with 9 bases lining up with TRBD2. Looked up from germline, CDR1 is SGHRS and CDR2 is YFSETQ. The CDR3 spans 15 residues. V lost 5 bases and J lost 3; bases outside the gene matches: 8. CDR3 protein: CASRRGGGWKETQYF. DNA for the CDR3: TGCGCCAGCAGGCGGGGGGGCGGATGGAAAGAGACCCAGTACTTC.

The rearrangement joins TRBV19 to TRBJ2-5, with a possible D match to TRBD1 (6 bases). The CDR3 spans 13 residues. Trimming cost V 4 bases and J 5 bases, with 11 bases left between them. Germline V gives CDR1 LNHDA, CDR2 SQIVND (reference sequence). The DNA of the CDR3 is TGTGCCAGTAGTACTTACAGGGAGGAGACCCAGTACTTC. It codes for CASSTYREETQYF.

The chain employs TRBV28 and TRBJ2-1; a possible D gene is TRBD2 (6 bases). CDR1 and CDR2 from the germline V gene are MDHEN and SYDVKM. V gave up 5 bases and J gave up 7 bases, with 12 bases separating them. The CDR3 sequence is 13 residues long. The CDR3 DNA sequence: TGTGCCAGCAGTCGGACTACCTGGAATGAGCAGTTCTTC. Translated, it gives CASSRTTWNEQFF.

The V and J genes are TRBV11-3 and TRBJ2-5, with D maybe TRBD2 (5 bases). The length of the CDR3 is 15 residues. Germline V CDR1 and CDR2: SGHNT, YENEEA. V gave up 1 base and J gave up 2 bases, with 11 bases separating them. The CDR3 nucleotides read TGTGCCAGCAGCTTAGGGACGGAGGTTCAAGAGACCCAGTACTTC. Amino acids: CASSLGTEVQETQYF. The full variable domain, in which reference TRBV11-3 and TRBJ2-5 provide the parts outside the CDR3, is EAGVVQSPRYKIIEKKQPVAFWCNPISGHNTLYWYLQNLGQGPELLIRYENEEAVDDSQLPKDRFSAERLKGVDSTLKIQPAELGDSAVYLCASSLGTEVQETQYFGPGTRLLVL.

The V gene is TRBV28, the J gene TRBJ2-4, with D maybe TRBD2 (6 bases). With 2 bases removed from V and 1 base from J, the gap between germline ends came to 15 bases. The CDR3 is 17 amino acids. Germline-derived CDR1 and CDR2 are MDHEN and SYDVKM. The CDR3 region is CASSLRGFSSAKNIQYF. CDR3 nucleotides: TGTGCCAGCAGTTTACGGGGGTTTAGTTCGGCCAAAAACATTCAGTACTTC.

The chain carries TRBV4-1 and TRBJ2-1; 8 bases align to TRBD1. The CDR3 spans 16 residues. The J segment lost 1 base and the V segment lost 4 bases, leaving 6 bases of the junction unmatched. Germline-derived CDR1 and CDR2 are MGHRA and YSYEKL. The CDR3 region is CASSLSTGGSYNEQFF. CDR3 coding DNA: TGCGCCAGCAGCCTATCCACAGGGGGGTCCTACAATGAGCAGTTCTTC.